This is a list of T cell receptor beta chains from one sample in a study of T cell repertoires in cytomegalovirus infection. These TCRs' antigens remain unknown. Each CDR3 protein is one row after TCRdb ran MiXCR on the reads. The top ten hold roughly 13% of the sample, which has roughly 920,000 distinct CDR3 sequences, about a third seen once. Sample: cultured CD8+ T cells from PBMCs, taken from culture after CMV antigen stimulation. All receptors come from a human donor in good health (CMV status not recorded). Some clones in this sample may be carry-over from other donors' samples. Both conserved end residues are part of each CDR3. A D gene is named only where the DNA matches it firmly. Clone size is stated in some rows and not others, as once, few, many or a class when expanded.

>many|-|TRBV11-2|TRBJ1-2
TGTGCCAGCAGCTTAGGCCGGGGAATTAACTATGGCTACACCTTC
CASSLGRGINYGYTF
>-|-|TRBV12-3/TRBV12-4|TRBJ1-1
TGTGCCAGCAGTTTATTAGGGATAATGAACACTGAAGCTTTCTTT
CASSLLGIMNTEAFF
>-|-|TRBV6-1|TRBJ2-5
TGTGCCAGCAGTGAATTGGGACTGGGGTACCAAGAGACCCAGTACTTC
CASSELGLGYQETQYF
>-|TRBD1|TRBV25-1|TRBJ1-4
TGTGCCAGCGCGACAGGGAGAAAACTGTTTTTT
CASATGRKLFF
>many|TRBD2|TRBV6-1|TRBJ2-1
TGTGCCAGCAGTGCCCAACCGGGACTAGCGAGCTCCTACAATGAGCAGTTCTTC
CASSAQPGLASSYNEQFF
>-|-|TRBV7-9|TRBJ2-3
TGTGCCAGCAGCTCGCTTAGGACAGCTCGATCTAACACAGATACGCAGTATTTT
CASSSLRTARSNTDTQYF
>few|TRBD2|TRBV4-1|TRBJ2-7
TGCGCCAGCAGCCAAGGTCCTCCTAGCGGGGCTGACTACGAGCAGTACTTC
CASSQGPPSGADYEQYF
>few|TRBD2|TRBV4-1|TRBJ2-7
TGCGCCAGCAGCCAAGATCGGGGGGGCCCCTACGAGCAGTACTTC
CASSQDRGGPYEQYF
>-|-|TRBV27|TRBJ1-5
TGTGCCAGCAGCCCTGGTGGGGGGGGGAGTCAGCCCCAGCATTTT
CASSPGGGGSQPQHF
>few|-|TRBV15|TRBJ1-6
TGTGCCACCAGCGTTATGCCCGGGTTTTATAATTCACCCCTCCACTTT
CATSVMPGFYNSPLHF
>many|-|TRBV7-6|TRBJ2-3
TGTGCCAGCAGCTTAGCGGGGAGGAGGTCAGATACGCAGTATTTT
CASSLAGRRSDTQYF
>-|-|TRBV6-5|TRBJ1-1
TGTGCCAGCAGTTACGGGACGGGAGGAGGCTACACTGAAGCTTTCTTT
CASSYGTGGGYTEAFF
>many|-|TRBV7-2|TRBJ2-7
TGTGCCAGCAGCTTGACCGCCCTACTAGTTTTCGAGCAGTACTTC
CASSLTALLVFEQYF
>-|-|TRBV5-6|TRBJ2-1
TGTGCCAGCAGCTCGGTCGGGACCCAGGGACATGAGCAGTTCTTC
CASSSVGTQGHEQFF
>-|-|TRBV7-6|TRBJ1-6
TGTACCAGCAGCTTAGGTGGATATAATTCACCCCTCCACTTT
CTSSLGGYNSPLHF
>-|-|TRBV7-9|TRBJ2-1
TGTGCCAGCAGGCCCTCTCTGGGGTACTACAATGAGCAGTTCTTC
CASRPSLGYYNEQFF
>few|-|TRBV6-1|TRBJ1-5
TGTGCCAGCACTGAAAGGGTAAGCAATCAGCCCCAGCATTTT
CASTERVSNQPQHF
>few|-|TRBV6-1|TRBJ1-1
TGTGCCAGCCCAGGTTTAGAAGCTTTCTTT
CASPGLEAFF
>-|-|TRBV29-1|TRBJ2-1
TGCAGCGACCTTCGGCCGCTCCGAGGGGGGCCCAATGAGCAGTTCTTC
CSDLRPLRGGPNEQFF
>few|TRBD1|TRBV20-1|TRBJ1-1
TGCAGTGCTAGAGGGACAGGGGGTCAATCGAACACTGAAGCTTTCTTT
CSARGTGGQSNTEAFF
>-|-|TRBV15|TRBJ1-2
TGTGCCACCAGCAGAGATCGGGGCAGTTCCTCTAACTATGGCTACACCTTC
CATSRDRGSSSNYGYTF
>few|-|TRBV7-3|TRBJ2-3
TGTGCCAGCAGTAAGGGCAAGATCACAGATACGCAGTATTTT
CASSKGKITDTQYF
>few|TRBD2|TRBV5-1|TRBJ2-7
TGCGCCAGCAGCTGGGGGGGAATTGGGATCCACGAGCAGTACTTC
CASSWGGIGIHEQYF
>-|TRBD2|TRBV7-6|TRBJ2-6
TGTGCCAGCAGCCGATATAGCGGGGGGGCGGATGGGGCCAACGTCCTGACTTTC
CASSRYSGGADGANVLTF
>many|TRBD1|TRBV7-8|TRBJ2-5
TGTGCCAGCAACCTTTGGGACAGTCAAGAGACCCAGTACTTC
CASNLWDSQETQYF